These 27 T cell receptor beta chains were sequenced from one sample in a study of cytomegalovirus exposure and HLA in healthy donors. PCR amplification relied on 60 Vbeta primers (plus 13 Jbeta primers). Method: immunoSEQ multiplex PCR; TCRdb's copy keeps in-frame clones and lacks some. This table holds about 210,000 clones, about 85% found once. Sequenced sample: PBMCs. The receptors here all came from a boy aged 2-9 years in good health and CMV-seronegative.

The chain links TRBV7-8 to TRBJ1-4; 7 nucleotides agree with TRBD1. Germline V gene data show CDR1 as SGHVS and CDR2 as FQNEAQ. The CDR3 totals 19 residues. V was clipped by 0 bases and J by 8 bases; unmatched bases: 18. The CDR3 DNA is TGTGCCAGCAGCTTAGCGCTCAAAAGCCTAACTCAGGGGGGCGAAAAACTGTTTTTT. It yields the protein CASSLALKSLTQGGEKLFF.

The chain carries TRBV7-9 and TRBJ1-1; D is ambiguous. The germline CDR1 and CDR2 sequences are SEHNR and FQNEAQ (reference sequence). Trimming left V 2 bases short and J 4 bases short, with 8 bases between. This CDR3 has 13 amino acids. The CDR3 region is CASSLQKSTEAFF. As DNA, the CDR3 is TGTGCCAGCAGCTTACAAAAGAGCACTGAAGCTTTCTTT.

This clone has just one count. The J gene is TRBJ2-7, the V gene TRBV2; 7 bases fit TRBD1. This CDR3 region has 11 residues. CDR1 and CDR2 (germline): SNHLY, FYNNEI. V was clipped by 10 bases and J by 5 bases; unmatched bases: 5. This CDR3 reads CATSTGDEQYF. In nucleotides, the CDR3 is TGTGCCACCTCCACAGGGGACGAGCAGTACTTC.

This clone was observed once. In nucleotides, the CDR3 is TGTGCCAGCAGCTTAGCGCCGGGACAGGGACCTGGTTCACCCCTCCACTTT. It yields the protein CASSLAPGQGPGSPLHF. This chain connects TRBV7-8 to TRBJ1-6; 9 bases agree with TRBD1. Germline CDR1 reads SGHVS; CDR2 reads FQNEAQ. V shed 0 bases and J 9 bases; nucleotides not matched to a gene: 9. This CDR3 region has 17 residues.

This chain joins TRBV27 and TRBJ2-1, with D possibly TRBD2 on 6 matching bases. This CDR3 has 14 amino acids. Per germline, CDR1 MNHEY and CDR2 SMNVEV (reference sequence). V was shortened by 4 bases and J by 8 bases, with 15 bases between the two germline ends. CDR3: CASSSRGGSHEQFF. CDR3 nucleotides: TGTGCCAGCAGTTCGCGTGGGGGGTCCCATGAGCAGTTCTTC.

On this clone: Sequence at one end of the junction differs from germline and may be a read error. The chain combines TRBV25-1 with TRBJ2-7, with D possibly matching TRBD2 (6 bases). From germline, CDR1 is MGHDK and CDR2 SYGVNS. The CDR3 runs 15 residues. The CDR3 spells CASSDSRGISYERYF. Written as DNA, the CDR3 is TGTGCCAGCAGTGACTCTCGCGGGATATCCTACGAGCGGTACTTC.

On this clone: An end of the junction does not agree with germline; a read error may underlie this. This sequence joins TRBV7-9 and TRBJ1-5; D perhaps matches TRBD1 (6 bases). Germline V gene lookup returns CDR1 SEHNR and CDR2 FQNEAQ (reference sequence). This CDR3 spans 12 amino acids. CDR3 in amino acids: CSSRTGNQPQHF. CDR3 nucleotides: TGTTCCAGCAGAACAGGGAATCAGCCCCAGCATTTT.

This chain connects TRBV7-7 to TRBJ2-2; 7 bases align to TRBD1. V lost 4 bases to trimming and J lost 4 bases; unmatched junction nucleotides: 0. The CDR3 has 13 residues. The germline V gene encodes CDR1 SSHAT and CDR2 FNYEAQ (reference sequence). CDR3 region: CASSSGGTGELFF. CDR3 bases: TGTGCCAGCAGCTCAGGGGGCACCGGGGAGCTGTTTTTT. The whole variable domain, filled in from reference TRBV7-7 and TRBJ2-2, reads GAGVSQSPRYKVTKRGQDVTLRCDPISSHATLYWYQQALGQGPEFLTYFNYEAQPDKSGLPSDRFSAERPEGSISTLTIQRTEQRDSAMYRCASSSGGTGELFFGEGSRLTVL.

The chain recombines TRBV5-1 with TRBJ2-1, with a tentative D call TRBD2 (6 bases). V lost 1 base and J 5 bases, leaving 13 bases between the germline ends. The CDR3 has 15 amino acids. Germline CDR1 SGHRS, CDR2 YFSETQ. The DNA of the CDR3 is TGCGCCAGCAGCTTGAGTCCGGGGGTCCACAATGAGCAGTTCTTC. Its protein is CASSLSPGVHNEQFF.

The J gene is TRBJ1-2, the V gene TRBV19; 10 nucleotides agree with TRBD1. The V gene's germline CDR1 is LNHDA and CDR2 SQIVND (reference sequence). Trimming cost V 5 bases and J 4 bases; bases outside gene matches: 4. The CDR3 is 14 amino acids. The chain's CDR3 is CASSRDRGGYGYTF. CDR3 bases: TGTGCCAGTAGTCGGGACAGGGGAGGCTATGGCTACACCTTC. The full variable domain, rest sourced from reference TRBV19 and TRBJ1-2, is DGGITQSPKYLFRKEGQNVTLSCEQNLNHDAMYWYRQDPGQGLRLIYYSQIVNDFQKGDIAEGYSVSREKKESFPLTVTSAQKNPTAFYLCASSRDRGGYGYTFGSGTRLTVV.

The genes are TRBV23-1 and TRBJ2-5, with 12 bases that match TRBD1. TRBV23-1 is annotated as an ORF whose role is uncertain. This CDR3 has 18 amino acids. Losses at the gene ends were 5 bases for V and 0 bases for J; bases not matched to a gene: 10. CDR3 coding DNA: TGCGCCAGCAGTAGGGGGGACAGGGGGCGCCCGTACCAAGAGACCCAGTACTTC. Protein sequence: CASSRGDRGRPYQETQYF.

The V gene is TRBV9, the J gene TRBJ1-5; D gene ambiguous. Looked up from germline, CDR1 is SGDLS and CDR2 is YYNGEE. V lost 2 bases and J lost 4, with 10 bases in between. CDR3 length: 14 residues. The CDR3 spells CASSVSGRNQPQHF. In DNA form, the CDR3 reads TGTGCCAGCAGCGTGTCCGGGAGAAATCAGCCCCAGCATTTT.

The J gene is TRBJ2-1, the V gene TRBV6-1; no reliable D call. This CDR3 has 12 amino acids. V lost 9 bases and J 4 bases, leaving 10 bases between the germline ends. Germline CDR1 MNHNS, CDR2 SASEGT. Written as DNA, the CDR3 is TGTGCCAGTTGCGCGGATTACAATGAGCAGTTCTTC. Amino acids: CASCADYNEQFF.

The chain employs TRBV7-6 and TRBJ2-7; 8 bases align to TRBD1. This CDR3 has 15 residues. Trimming cost V 1 base and J 3 bases; bases outside gene matches: 5. Germline CDR1 reads SGHVS; CDR2 reads FNYEAQ. CDR3 nucleotides: TGTGCCAGCAGCTTAGGGCAGGACAGGGACTACGAGCAGTACTTC. Encoded protein: CASSLGQDRDYEQYF. Complete variable domain (other parts from reference TRBV7-6 and TRBJ2-7): GAGVSQSPRYKVTKRGQDVALRCDPISGHVSLYWYRQALGQGPEFLTYFNYEAQQDKSGLPNDRFSAERPEGSISTLTIQRTEQRDSAMYRCASSLGQDRDYEQYFGPGTRLTVT.

DNA of the CDR3: TGTGCACCGTCGAGATTGGTGCGGGGGGCTAGCACAGATACGCAGTATTTT. The encoded protein is CAPSRLVRGASTDTQYF. The rearrangement links TRBV13 to TRBJ2-3; TRBD2 matches at 8 bases. Germline values: CDR1 PRHDT, CDR2 FYEKMQ (reference sequence). This CDR3 comprises 17 residues.

This clone was found once. The V gene is TRBV2, the J gene TRBJ2-1; 7 bases line up with TRBD1. Trimming took 9 bases from V and 4 from J; bases not matched to a gene: 6. Per germline, CDR1 SNHLY and CDR2 FYNNEI. The CDR3 extends over 13 amino acids. CDR3 loop: CARTGTAYNEQFF. CDR3 bases: TGTGCCAGGACCGGGACAGCATACAATGAGCAGTTCTTC. Filled out from reference TRBV2 and TRBJ2-1, the complete variable domain reads EPEVTQTPSHQVTQMGQEVILRCVPISNHLYFYWYRQILGQKVEFLVSFYNNEISEKSEIFDDQFSVERPDGSNFTLKIRSTKLEDSAMYFCARTGTAYNEQFFGPGTRLTVL.

The J gene is TRBJ1-2, the V gene TRBV25-1; 7 bases align to TRBD1. V lost 9 bases to trimming and J lost 5 bases; unmatched junction nucleotides: 6. CDR1 is MGHDK and CDR2 is SYGVNS in the germline V gene. This CDR3 region has 12 residues. The CDR3 region is CASTTGLYGYTF. CDR3 DNA: TGTGCCAGTACGACAGGGCTGTATGGCTACACCTTC.

This clone was counted once. The chain links TRBV19 to TRBJ2-7, with 8 bases that match TRBD2. V was clipped by 10 bases and J by 2 bases; unmatched bases: 7. This CDR3 contains 13 residues. Germline CDR1 and CDR2: LNHDA and SQIVND (reference sequence). CDR3 sequence reads: CATSAGVTYEQYF. The CDR3 DNA reads as TGTGCCACCTCAGCGGGAGTAACCTACGAGCAGTACTTC.

The J gene is TRBJ2-7, the V gene TRBV7-6; 7 positions match TRBD1. CDR1 is SGHVS, CDR2 FNYEAQ, per germline. J lost 0 bases, V lost 3 bases, and 2 bases had no gene match. CDR3 size: 14 residues. CDR3: CASSFRDSSYEQYF. CDR3 bases: TGTGCCAGCAGCTTTCGGGACAGCTCCTACGAGCAGTACTTC.

The genes are TRBV19 and TRBJ1-5; 8 bases fit TRBD1. This CDR3 has 14 residues. Germline CDR1 LNHDA, CDR2 SQIVND (reference sequence). The V segment lost 10 bases and the J segment 3 bases; nucleotides outside the gene matches: 8. The DNA of the CDR3 is TGTGCCACCCAGGGACAGGTGGACAATCAGCCCCAGCATTTT. This codes for CATQGQVDNQPQHF.

This clone was recorded a few times. The chain carries TRBV4-1 and TRBJ1-5, with D unclear. The V end lost 6 bases, the J end lost 5 bases, and 11 bases lay between the germline ends. Germline CDR1 and CDR2: MGHRA and YSYEKL. The CDR3 sequence is 13 residues long. The CDR3 DNA reads as TGCGCCAGCAGTCCCGGGAATTATCAGCCCCAGCATTTT. Translating gives CASSPGNYQPQHF.

This chain uses TRBV28 with TRBJ1-4, with no clear D. V lost 5 bases, J lost 3 bases, and 10 bases lay in between. The CDR3 extends over 14 amino acids. The germline V gene has CDR1 MDHEN and CDR2 SYDVKM. The CDR3 here is CASSRGWSNEKLFF. In nucleotides, the CDR3 is TGTGCCAGCAGTCGAGGGTGGTCTAATGAAAAACTGTTTTTT.

This clone was seen more than once but under ten times. The chain has TRBV5-1 and TRBJ1-3; TRBD1 matches 10 bases. V shed 3 bases, J shed 4 bases, and the junction held 10 bases outside the gene matches. The germline V gene has CDR1 SGHRS and CDR2 YFSETQ. CDR3 length equals 17 residues. The CDR3 coding sequence is TGCGCCAGCAGCTCCACCGGGACAGGGGTTGACGGAAACACCATATATTTT. Protein product: CASSSTGTGVDGNTIYF.

This chain joins TRBV19 and TRBJ1-1; 11 nucleotides agree with TRBD1. The germline CDR1 and CDR2 sequences are LNHDA and SQIVND (reference sequence). The CDR3 is made up of 16 amino acids. Losses at the gene ends were 3 bases for V and 3 bases for J; bases not matched to a gene: 6. The CDR3 nucleotides read TGTGCCAGTAGTATCTCTGGGACAGGGGGTGACACTGAAGCTTTCTTT. Amino acid sequence: CASSISGTGGDTEAFF.

This clone was recorded a few times. Written as DNA, the CDR3 is TGTGCCAGCAGTGAACCGGGACAGGGCAGTTTGGGCTACACCTTC. Amino acid sequence: CASSEPGQGSLGYTF. The chain links TRBV6-1 to TRBJ1-2, with 9 bases that match TRBD1. The germline CDR1 and CDR2 sequences are MNHNS and SASEGT. This CDR3 contains 15 residues. Losses at the gene ends were 2 bases for V and 8 bases for J; bases not matched to a gene: 9.

This chain connects TRBV9 to TRBJ2-3; maybe TRBD2 (6 bases). The CDR3 runs 15 residues. The V end lost 4 bases, the J end lost 5 bases, and 17 bases lay between the germline ends. Germline V gene lookup returns CDR1 SGDLS and CDR2 YYNGEE. The DNA for the CDR3 is TGTGCCAGCAGCAGAGGAGGGTTAGAAGGAGATACGCAGTATTTT. Amino acid sequence: CASSRGGLEGDTQYF.

The chain combines TRBV5-1 with TRBJ2-3; tentative D call: TRBD1 (6 bases). The CDR3 loop spans 15 amino acids. The V gene's germline CDR1 is SGHRS and CDR2 YFSETQ. Trimming took 4 bases from V and 2 from J, leaving 14 bases between them. CDR3 residues: CASSTGAGDTDTQYF. In DNA form, the CDR3 reads TGCGCCAGCAGCACCGGGGCAGGGGACACAGATACGCAGTATTTT.